These 10 T cell receptor beta chains came from one sample sequenced in a study of T cell changes during pregnancy in multiple sclerosis. Method: immunoSEQ multiplex PCR; TCRdb's copy keeps in-frame clones and lacks some. Of tens of thousands of clones in the sample, 93% were seen once. This sample comprised peripheral blood, obtained in the third trimester of pregnancy. The origin of the receptors is a female donor in good health, enrolled as a control in a pregnancy study.

The count of this clone is one. The V and J genes are TRBV4-2 and TRBJ2-1; 12 bases are a match to TRBD2. The V segment lost 1 base and the J segment 6 bases; nucleotides outside the gene matches: 4. The CDR3 loop spans 16 amino acids. Germline-derived CDR1 and CDR2 are LGHNA and YNFKEQ. The CDR3 DNA sequence: TGTGCCAGCAGCCAAGGGACTAGCGGGAAGAGCAATGAGCAGTTCTTC. This gives the protein CASSQGTSGKSNEQFF.

This chain connects TRBV5-1 to TRBJ2-1; 11 positions match TRBD2. The CDR3 runs to 15 residues. V was clipped by 3 bases and J by 8 bases; unmatched bases: 7. Germline CDR1 reads SGHRS; CDR2 reads YFSETQ. The CDR3 sequence is CASSSLAGGPDEQFF. Here the CDR3 DNA reads TGCGCCAGCAGCTCATTAGCGGGAGGGCCAGATGAGCAGTTCTTC.

The rearrangement joins TRBV28 to TRBJ1-2; D is undetermined. The ends were cut back, 6 bases at V and 2 bases at J, with 10 bases in the middle. The germline CDR1 and CDR2 sequences are MDHEN and SYDVKM. The CDR3 has 13 residues. The CDR3 here is CASRTLRNYGYTF. CDR3 in DNA: TGTGCCAGCAGGACACTTAGGAACTATGGCTACACCTTC.

The chain combines TRBV10-3 with TRBJ2-1; D is perhaps TRBD1 (5 bases). CDR1 ENHRY and CDR2 SYGVKD come from the germline V gene. The CDR3 sequence is 15 residues long. Trimming removed 0 bases at V and 9 bases at J, with 15 bases between. CDR3 residues: CAISESGQGLGEQFF. CDR3 nucleotides: TGTGCCATCAGTGAGTCCGGGCAGGGCTTGGGTGAGCAGTTCTTC.

This chain links TRBV6-5 with TRBJ2-7, with TRBD1 matching 7 bases. The J segment lost 6 bases and the V segment lost 6 bases, leaving 2 bases of the junction unmatched. Per the germline V gene, CDR1 is MNHEY and CDR2 is SVGAGI. The CDR3 has 11 amino acids. CDR3 DNA: TGTGCCAGCAGACAGGGGAGCGAGCAGTACTTC. Encoded protein: CASRQGSEQYF.

This chain joins TRBV9 and TRBJ2-7; D possibly corresponds to TRBD2 (5 bases). Trimming removed 1 base at V and 0 bases at J, with 8 bases between. The V gene's germline CDR1 is SGDLS and CDR2 YYNGEE. CDR3 length: 14 amino acids. Here the CDR3 reads CASSVRAGSYEQYF. The CDR3 DNA reads TGTGCCAGCAGCGTAAGGGCGGGCTCCTACGAGCAGTACTTC. The full variable domain, with the rest looked up from reference TRBV9 and TRBJ2-7, is DSGVTQTPKHLITATGQRVTLRCSPRSGDLSVYWYQQSLDQGLQFLIQYYNGEERAKGNILERFSAQQFPDLHSELNLSSLELGDSALYFCASSVRAGSYEQYFGPGTRLTVT.

This CDR3 reads CASSSPMRNNEQFF. The CDR3 nucleotides read TGTGCCAGCAGTTCCCCCATGAGGAACAATGAGCAGTTCTTC. This chain links TRBV28 with TRBJ2-1; unclear D gene. Germline CDR1 reads MDHEN; CDR2 reads SYDVKM. CDR3 size: 14 residues. V shed 4 bases and J shed 5 bases, with 12 bases lying between them. The whole variable domain, filled in from reference TRBV28 and TRBJ2-1, reads DVKVTQSSRYLVKRTGEKVFLECVQDMDHENMFWYRQDPGLGLRLIYFSYDVKMKEKGDIPEGYSVSREKKERFSLILESASTNQTSMYLCASSSPMRNNEQFFGPGTRLTVL.

This chain joins TRBV7-2 and TRBJ1-4; a possible D gene is TRBD1 (6 bases). The CDR3 runs 15 residues. The V gene's germline CDR1 is SGHTA and CDR2 FQGNSA. Trimming took 7 bases from V and 5 from J, leaving 17 bases between them. CDR3 residues: CASTLSDRPNEKLFF. CDR3 coding DNA: TGTGCCAGCACCCTTAGCGACAGGCCAAATGAAAAACTGTTTTTT.

Concerning this clone: The same CDR3 is also encoded by other DNA sequences in this sample. V and J are TRBV5-1 and TRBJ1-4, with D perhaps TRBD1 (5 bases). The germline CDR1 and CDR2 sequences are SGHRS and YFSETQ. There are 14 residues in the CDR3. The V end lost 0 bases, the J end lost 7 bases, and 10 bases lay between the germline ends. Here the CDR3 reads CASSLGQGGEKLFF. DNA of the CDR3: TGCGCCAGCAGCTTGGGGCAGGGAGGTGAAAAACTGTTTTTT.

This chain links TRBV5-6 with TRBJ2-3; 10 nucleotides line up with TRBD2. Germline values: CDR1 SGHDT, CDR2 YYEEEE. The CDR3 runs 17 residues. With V trimmed by 0 bases and J by 4 bases, 8 bases remained unmatched. The CDR3 region has the DNA TGTGCCAGCAGCTTGGCCGGTCTAGCGGGAGTCTCAGATACGCAGTATTTT. Amino acid sequence: CASSLAGLAGVSDTQYF.